This TCR beta chain was recorded in a study of blood T cell repertoires in COVID-19. Study context: Italy, Spain and the United States were the sources of the convalescent and acute COVID-19 samples. Sources were T cells, B-cell-depleted T cells, or PBMCs; the material itself was cDNA or gDNA.

Original data processing: Counts of nucleated cells, estimated from reference gene primer amplification, were obtained. Some clones are missing from TCRdb's copy, which holds only in-frame ones; the method was immunoSEQ multiplex PCR. Clonal size and the V and J genes are those of that table, whereas D and trimming came from the DNA. The sample holds a few hundred thousand clones, approximately 83% seen once. The ends were cut back, 2 bases at V and 3 bases at J, with 9 bases in the middle. This CDR3 is 14 amino acids long. Germline CDR1 MNHEY, CDR2 SVGAGI. This clonotype was sampled from a woman aged 25 to 39 who had recovered from COVID-19. Material: peripheral blood. The V call is TRBV6-5, the J call TRBJ2-3, with TRBD2 as a possible D gene (5 bases). In DNA form, the CDR3 reads TGTGCCAGCAGTTACAAACTAGTGACAGATACGCAGTATTTT. Translation: CASSYKLVTDTQYF.